What follows are 4 T cell receptor beta chains derived from one specimen sequenced in a study of blood T cell repertoires in COVID-19. Assay: immunoSEQ multiplex PCR; the TCRdb copy retains only in-frame clones and omits some. The sample lists more than 200,000 clones, 70% to 90% occurring once. Sequencing used PBMCs or T cells enriched from blood (not recorded which). These TCRs come from a man aged 25-45 years who had recovered from COVID-19.

As concerns this clone: This specimen includes other DNA sequences encoding the same CDR3. The V and J genes are TRBV28 and TRBJ2-2; TRBD1 might be the D (6 bases). This CDR3 has 14 amino acids. Trimming took off 6 bases at V and 1 base at J, with 9 bases between the two ends. The germline V gene has CDR1 MDHEN and CDR2 SYDVKM. This CDR3 reads CASRTGQNTGELFF. The CDR3 DNA follows: TGTGCCAGCAGAACGGGACAGAACACCGGGGAGCTGTTTTTT.

This clone was detected only once. This rearrangement joins TRBV9 to TRBJ1-4, with D possibly matching TRBD1 (5 bases). The CDR3 covers 14 residues. Germline CDR1 is SGDLS and CDR2 is YYNGEE. The V and J ends lost 4 bases and 7 bases respectively, with 14 bases between them. CDR3 protein: CASSRREGFEKLFF. The CDR3 coding sequence is TGTGCCAGCAGCCGCAGGGAGGGTTTTGAAAAACTGTTTTTT. The variable domain in full, with the rest retrieved from reference TRBV9 and TRBJ1-4, is DSGVTQTPKHLITATGQRVTLRCSPRSGDLSVYWYQQSLDQGLQFLIQYYNGEERAKGNILERFSAQQFPDLHSELNLSSLELGDSALYFCASSRREGFEKLFFGSGTQLSVL.

The gene calls are TRBV5-1 and TRBJ2-3; 12 bases fit TRBD1. V was pared by 2 bases and J by 2 bases, with 6 bases of the junction left unmatched. From germline, CDR1 is SGHRS and CDR2 YFSETQ. The CDR3 length is 17 residues. The CDR3 region has the DNA TGCGCCAGCAGCTTTCCCCGGGACAGGGGGCCCACAGATACGCAGTATTTT. Translation gives CASSFPRDRGPTDTQYF.

The chain uses TRBV7-9 and TRBJ1-1, with a possible D match to TRBD1 (5 bases). Looked up from germline, CDR1 is SEHNR and CDR2 is FQNEAQ (reference sequence). CDR3 length: 13 amino acids. V lost 3 bases and J 5 bases, leaving 10 bases between the germline ends. The CDR3 DNA reads as TGTGCCAGCAGCTTGACAGCCACTACTGAAGCTTTCTTT. This sequence encodes CASSLTATTEAFF.